These 30 T cell receptor beta chains originate from one sample sequenced in a study of T cells after yellow fever vaccination. One entry per CDR3 protein, called by TCRdb with MiXCR from the 5' RACE reads. This sample has 150,000 to 200,000 distinct CDR3 sequences, with about 11% found just once. Sequences were derived from CD8+ T cells sorted from PBMCs, sampled 15 days after the yellow fever booster vaccination. These receptors all come from a man aged 18-30 years who received the YFV17D yellow fever vaccine.

This rearrangement joins TRBV13 to TRBJ2-7; TRBD2 aligns across 8 bases. Trimming removed 5 bases from V and 2 bases from J; junction bases left unmatched: 14. From germline, CDR1 is PRHDT and CDR2 FYEKMQ (reference sequence). The CDR3 runs 17 residues. CDR3 bases: TGTGCCAGCAGCCCTCCGCCCGGGGAGCGGGGGACCTACGAGCAGTACTTC. The encoded protein is CASSPPPGERGTYEQYF.

This clonotype was seen more than once but under ten times. This chain joins TRBV6-5 and TRBJ1-3; D is undetermined. Trimming took 4 bases from V and 9 from J, leaving 10 bases between them. The germline gives CDR1 MNHEY, CDR2 SVGAGI. This CDR3 is 12 amino acids long. CDR3: CASSSEGATIYF. CDR3 nucleotides: TGTGCCAGCAGTTCCGAGGGTGCCACCATATATTTT.

This clonotype was found a few times. The chain joins TRBV19 to TRBJ2-1, with 10 bases that match TRBD1. Per the germline V gene, CDR1 is LNHDA and CDR2 is SQIVND (reference sequence). The CDR3 has 17 amino acids. The V segment lost 7 bases and the J segment 5 bases; nucleotides outside the gene matches: 14. The CDR3 here is CASKAWTGGSFDNEQFF. The DNA for the CDR3 is TGTGCCAGTAAGGCTTGGACAGGGGGTTCCTTTGACAATGAGCAGTTCTTC. Together with reference TRBV19 and TRBJ2-1, the CDR3 gives the full variable domain: DGGITQSPKYLFRKEGQNVTLSCEQNLNHDAMYWYRQDPGQGLRLIYYSQIVNDFQKGDIAEGYSVSREKKESFPLTVTSAQKNPTAFYLCASKAWTGGSFDNEQFFGPGTRLTVL.

In this sample, this clonotype turned up a few times. The chain couples TRBV5-4 to TRBJ2-3; 13 bases map to TRBD2. There are 17 residues in the CDR3. V shed 2 bases and J 0 bases; nucleotides not matched to a gene: 3. Germline V CDR1 and CDR2: SGHNT, YYREEE (reference sequence). The CDR3 coding sequence is TGTGCCAGCAGCTTAAAACTAGCGGGGGGGAGCACAGATACGCAGTATTTT. Translation gives CASSLKLAGGSTDTQYF. Full variable domain (remainder filled in from reference TRBV5-4 and TRBJ2-3): ETGVTQSPTHLIKTRGQQVTLRCSSQSGHNTVSWYQQALGQGPQFIFQYYREEENGRGNFPPRFSGLQFPNYSSELNVNALELDDSALYLCASSLKLAGGSTDTQYFGPGTRLTVL.

Many counts were recorded for this clonotype. The genes are TRBV5-5 and TRBJ2-3, with D perhaps TRBD1 (5 bases). The V and J ends lost 4 bases and 4 bases respectively, with 16 bases between them. The CDR3 sequence is 15 residues long. The germline V gene encodes CDR1 SGHKS and CDR2 YYEKEE (reference sequence). This CDR3 is CASSGVPRVPDTQYF. The CDR3 DNA reads as TGTGCCAGCAGCGGGGTCCCCAGGGTTCCAGATACGCAGTATTTT.

J is TRBJ2-4 and V is TRBV4-2; D might be TRBD1 (6 bases). The V and J ends lost 0 bases and 0 bases respectively, with 15 bases between them. The CDR3 consists of 18 residues. CDR1 LGHNA and CDR2 YNFKEQ come from the germline V gene. The CDR3 region has the DNA TGTGCCAGCAGCCAAGAAACCTGGGACACGGGAGCCAAAAACATTCAGTACTTC. Protein sequence: CASSQETWDTGAKNIQYF.

This clonotype has ten or more counts. This chain links TRBV11-2 with TRBJ2-3; 8 bases fit TRBD1. CDR3 length equals 14 residues. Trimming removed 1 base from V and 3 bases from J; junction bases left unmatched: 0. Germline CDR1 SGHAT, CDR2 FQNNGV. The CDR3 spells CASSLGQGTDTQYF. CDR3 nucleotides: TGTGCCAGCAGCTTAGGACAGGGGACAGATACGCAGTATTTT. The full variable domain, in which reference TRBV11-2 and TRBJ2-3 provide the parts outside the CDR3, is EAGVAQSPRYKIIEKRQSVAFWCNPISGHATLYWYQQILGQGPKLLIQFQNNGVVDDSQLPKDRFSAERLKGVDSTLKIQPAKLEDSAVYLCASSLGQGTDTQYFGPGTRLTVL.

This clonotype was observed a few times. V and J are TRBV20-1 and TRBJ1-2; D possibly corresponds to TRBD1 (5 bases). Germline CDR1 reads DFQATT; CDR2 reads SNEGSKA (reference sequence). The CDR3 spans 13 residues. Trimming removed 0 bases at V and 5 bases at J, with 10 bases between. The CDR3 region has the DNA TGCAGTGCTAGAGATATTGAGGGGTATGGCTACACCTTC. Protein sequence: CSARDIEGYGYTF.

This clonotype was detected a few times. This chain uses TRBV10-3 with TRBJ1-1; D is ambiguous. Germline assignment: CDR1 ENHRY and CDR2 SYGVKD. The V and J ends lost 0 bases and 1 base respectively, with 3 bases between them. The CDR3 length is 13 residues. For the CDR3, the DNA is TGTGCCATCAGTGAGTCCCAGAACACTGAAGCTTTCTTT. It codes for CAISESQNTEAFF.

In nucleotides, the CDR3 is TGCAGCGTTGTTTCAGAACTCTCTAACTATGGCTACACCTTC. Protein: CSVVSELSNYGYTF. This chain connects TRBV29-1 to TRBJ1-2; D unclear. The germline gives CDR1 SQVTM, CDR2 ANQGSEA. CDR3 length: 14 residues. With 4 bases removed from V and 0 bases from J, the gap between germline ends came to 12 bases. The whole variable domain, filled in from reference TRBV29-1 and TRBJ1-2, reads SAVISQKPSRDICQRGTSLTIQCQVDSQVTMMFWYRQQPGQSLTLIATANQGSEATYESGFVIDKFPISRPNLTFSTLTVSNMSPEDSSIYLCSVVSELSNYGYTFGSGTRLTVV.

There are a few counts of this clonotype. The chain couples TRBV11-1 to TRBJ2-7; D may match TRBD1 or TRBD2 (5 bases each). The CDR3 loop spans 14 amino acids. Trimming left V 3 bases short and J 4 bases short, with 13 bases between. Germline V lookup: CDR1 SGHAT, CDR2 FQDESV (reference sequence). The CDR3 here is CASSFAGSSYEQYF. The CDR3 nucleotides read TGTGCCAGCAGCTTCGCAGGGAGCTCTTACGAGCAGTACTTC. Looking up the rest from reference TRBV11-1 and TRBJ2-7 gives the full variable domain: EAEVAQSPRYKITEKSQAVAFWCDPISGHATLYWYRQILGQGPELLVQFQDESVVDDSQLPKDRFSAERLKGVDSTLKIQPAELGDSAMYLCASSFAGSSYEQYFGPGTRLTVT.

In this sample, this clonotype turned up a few times. The V and J genes are TRBV9 and TRBJ2-3; no reliable D call. This CDR3 comprises 14 residues. Germline-derived CDR1 and CDR2 are SGDLS and YYNGEE. V lost 4 bases, J lost 3 bases, and 12 bases lay in between. CDR3 in DNA: TGTGCCAGCAGCTCAGATCGAGCAACAGATACGCAGTATTTT. Translated, it gives CASSSDRATDTQYF. Together with reference TRBV9 and TRBJ2-3, the CDR3 gives the full variable domain: DSGVTQTPKHLITATGQRVTLRCSPRSGDLSVYWYQQSLDQGLQFLIQYYNGEERAKGNILERFSAQQFPDLHSELNLSSLELGDSALYFCASSSDRATDTQYFGPGTRLTVL.

In its sample, this clonotype was seen a few times. J is TRBJ2-7 and V is TRBV5-1; D possibly uses TRBD1 or TRBD2 (5 bases each). V gave up 3 bases and J gave up 1 base, with 8 bases separating them. Per the germline V gene, CDR1 is SGHRS and CDR2 is YFSETQ. CDR3 length: 13 amino acids. The DNA for the CDR3 is TGCGCCAGCAGCTGGGGGATGTCCTACGAGCAGTACGTC. Its protein product is CASSWGMSYEQYV.

In its sample, this clonotype was seen a few times. The chain links TRBV6-6 to TRBJ2-5; D ambiguous. Per germline, CDR1 MNHNY and CDR2 SVGAGI (reference sequence). The V gene lost 7 bases and the J gene lost 4 bases, with 13 bases spanning the gap. The CDR3 runs to 13 residues. The CDR3 sequence is CASMKRLGETQYF. Written as DNA, the CDR3 is TGTGCCAGCATGAAAAGGCTGGGAGAGACCCAGTACTTC.

This clonotype was counted a few times. The chain employs TRBV10-3 and TRBJ2-3, with D perhaps TRBD1 or TRBD2 (5 bases each). V shed 4 bases and J shed 3 bases, with 14 bases lying between them. CDR3 length equals 15 residues. Germline assignment: CDR1 ENHRY and CDR2 SYGVKD. CDR3 bases: TGTGCCATCAGTGCAGAGGGGATGAAGACAGATACGCAGTATTTT. Translated: CAISAEGMKTDTQYF.

V gene TRBV5-1 combines with J gene TRBJ1-4; D not certain. CDR1 is SGHRS, CDR2 YFSETQ, per germline. The V end lost 4 bases, the J end lost 2 bases, and 12 bases lay between the germline ends. CDR3 length: 15 amino acids. The CDR3 protein is CASSPETGTNEKLFF. CDR3 DNA sequence: TGCGCCAGCAGCCCGGAGACGGGGACTAATGAAAAACTGTTTTTT.

This clonotype was detected only a few times. The chain has TRBV19 and TRBJ2-7; D is perhaps TRBD1 (6 bases). CDR3 length equals 14 residues. The V gene lost 5 bases and the J gene lost 5 bases, with 16 bases spanning the gap. The V gene's germline CDR1 is LNHDA and CDR2 SQIVND (reference sequence). Here the CDR3 reads CASSPTGLWNEQYF. For the CDR3, the DNA is TGTGCCAGTAGTCCGACAGGCCTCTGGAACGAGCAGTACTTC.

This clonotype was detected a few times. This chain joins TRBV21-1 and TRBJ2-7; TRBD2 is the table's D call, not checked against the DNA. TRBV21-1 is termed a pseudogene. The CDR3 consists of 23 residues. The CDR3 DNA reads as TGTGCCAGCAGCGGCGAAAGACAGAGCTCGGTAGGACTAAGAAACCGGGGCATAGGTGAGCAGTACGTC. It codes for CASSGERQSSVGLRNRGIGEQYV.

This clonotype has more than one count but fewer than ten. The J gene is TRBJ1-6, the V gene TRBV7-6; D call uncertain. Germline lookup yields CDR1 SGHVS and CDR2 FNYEAQ. Trimming removed 5 bases at V and 7 bases at J, with 18 bases between. CDR3 length: 16 amino acids. The CDR3 loop reads CASSRGPGTKNSPLHF. The CDR3 nucleotides read TGTGCCAGCAGCCGCGGGCCGGGAACGAAGAATTCACCCCTCCACTTT.

The chain couples TRBV29-1 to TRBJ2-2; D gene uncertain. The V gene's germline CDR1 is SQVTM and CDR2 ANQGSEA. Between the trimmed V and J ends, which lost 4 bases and 5 bases, there was a span of 11 bases. The CDR3 is 13 amino acids. CDR3 amino acids: CSVVHVRTGELFF. The CDR3, as DNA: TGCAGCGTTGTGCACGTGCGAACCGGGGAGCTGTTTTTT.

This chain joins TRBV4-1 and TRBJ1-2; D is unclear. In germline, CDR1 is MGHRA, CDR2 YSYEKL. V dropped 0 bases and J dropped 8 bases, with 16 bases sitting between them. The CDR3 is 15 residues long. The CDR3 nucleotides read TGCGCCAGCAGCCAAGATTCCGGGTTATCGGAAGGCTACACCTTC. Translating it yields CASSQDSGLSEGYTF.

This clonotype showed up many times. The rearrangement joins TRBV5-1 to TRBJ2-7; TRBD1 agrees at 9 bases. Trimming at V came to 2 bases and at J to 4 bases, leaving 4 bases not matched to a gene. CDR1 is SGHRS, CDR2 YFSETQ, per germline. The CDR3 is 14 residues long. The CDR3 DNA is TGCGCCAGCAGCTTTACAGGGGGCAGGTACGAGCAGTACTTC. Its translation is CASSFTGGRYEQYF.

The rearrangement joins TRBV12-3 or TRBV12-4 to TRBJ1-1; unclear D gene. The CDR3 spans 13 residues. Trimming stripped 5 bases from V and 2 bases from J, with 9 bases between. CDR3 in DNA: TGTGCCAGCAGTCACAGCGTAAACACTGAAGCTTTCTTT. It codes for CASSHSVNTEAFF.

CDR3 amino acids: CASSTQNTGELFF. CDR3 nucleotides: TGTGCCAGCAGCACCCAGAACACCGGGGAGCTGTTTTTT. The rearrangement uses TRBV7-3 and TRBJ2-2, with D unresolved. Between the trimmed V and J ends, which lost 5 bases and 1 base, there was a span of 5 bases. The CDR3 spans 13 residues. Germline loops: CDR1 SGHTA, CDR2 FQGTGA.

The chain recombines TRBV14 with TRBJ2-1, with 16 bases identical to TRBD2. CDR1 is SGHDN, CDR2 FVKESK, per germline. Trimming cost V 1 base and J 12 bases; bases outside gene matches: 6. This CDR3 region has 16 residues. The CDR3, as DNA: TGTGCCAGCAGCCAAGCGGGACTAGCGGGGGGGTTGGGGCAGTTCTTC. This gives the protein CASSQAGLAGGLGQFF.

The table lists this clonotype with a few counts. The CDR3 loop is CATSRAPVGNEQFF. In nucleotides, the CDR3 is TGTGCCACCAGCAGAGCCCCGGTAGGGAATGAGCAGTTCTTC. The chain links TRBV15 to TRBJ2-1; D gene ambiguous. Germline CDR1 and CDR2: LNHNV and YYDKDF (reference sequence). The CDR3 has 14 amino acids. V was clipped by 1 base and J by 7 bases, with 11 bases between them. Filled out from reference TRBV15 and TRBJ2-1, the complete variable domain reads DAMVIQNPRYQVTQFGKPVTLSCSQTLNHNVMYWYQQKSSQAPKLLFHYYDKDFNNEADTPDNFQSRRPNTSFCFLDIRSPGLGDTAMYLCATSRAPVGNEQFFGPGTRLTVL.

This sequence joins TRBV7-9 and TRBJ2-7; TRBD1 might be the D (5 bases). The ends were cut back, 1 base at V and 3 bases at J, with 16 bases in the middle. The CDR3 is made up of 16 amino acids. The germline gives CDR1 SEHNR, CDR2 FQNEAQ (reference sequence). CDR3 in amino acids: CASSLEVDPQGYEQYV. The CDR3, as DNA: TGTGCCAGCAGCTTAGAAGTCGACCCTCAGGGCTACGAGCAGTACGTC.

This clonotype was seen just once. The chain couples TRBV7-9 to TRBJ1-1; possibly TRBD1 for D (5 bases). Germline V CDR1 and CDR2: SEHNR, FQNEAQ (reference sequence). The CDR3 is 12 amino acids. V lost 5 bases, J lost 7 bases, and 11 bases lay in between. The CDR3 reads CASSPRDLEAFF. The CDR3, as DNA: TGTGCCAGCAGCCCGCGGGACCTTGAAGCTTTCTTT. The whole variable domain, filled in from reference TRBV7-9 and TRBJ1-1, reads DTGVSQNPRHKITKRGQNVTFRCDPISEHNRLYWYRQTLGQGPEFLTYFQNEAQLEKSRLLSDRFSAERPKGSFSTLEIQRTEQGDSAMYLCASSPRDLEAFFGQGTRLTVV.

The table lists this clonotype with many counts. The chain links TRBV12-3 or TRBV12-4 to TRBJ1-1, with D perhaps matching TRBD1 (5 bases). V was shortened by 8 bases and J by 8 bases, with 24 bases between the two germline ends. CDR3 size: 15 residues. The CDR3 spells CASSLGPGPVSEAFF. The CDR3 DNA reads TGTGCCAGCTCACTGGGGCCGGGACCCGTATCGGAAGCTTTCTTT.

The chain combines TRBV6-5 with TRBJ1-1; no reliable D call. V gave up 5 bases and J gave up 4 bases, with 11 bases separating them. Germline CDR1 MNHEY, CDR2 SVGAGI. The CDR3 runs 13 residues. The CDR3 is CASSHARGTEAFF. The CDR3 nucleotides are TGTGCCAGCAGTCACGCTAGAGGCACTGAAGCTTTCTTT.